The entry below gives a single TCR beta chain sequence along with its context. Antigen unknown. An end of the junction does not agree with germline; a read error may underlie this. Only CD45RO-negative cells positively selected for CCR7 counted as naive CD8 cells, so terminally differentiated effector memory CD45RA+ cells were excluded. The data were taken from a study of shared clonotypes between healthy human individuals. The CDR3 spans 16 residues. The germline V gene encodes CDR1 SEHNR and CDR2 FQNEAQ (reference sequence). Study-wide results and limits: Few donors limited the genetic and exposure-history diversity represented.

Libraries were prepared by immunoSEQ multiplex PCR; TCRdb keeps only in-frame clonotypes and omits some of them. The data show about 2.2 million clones, 85% to 95% seen once. The TCR was taken from a man aged 18 to 30 in good health. Some clones in this sample may be carry-over from other donors' samples. V gene TRBV7-9 combines with J gene TRBJ2-3, with D perhaps matching TRBD1 (6 bases). Sequencing was performed on naive CD8+ T cells from PBMCs. CDR3 loop: CASSLGPFGGTDMQYF. The CDR3 DNA is TGTGCCAGCAGCCTCGGACCTTTTGGGGGCACAGATATGCAGTATTTT.